Listed below are T cell receptor beta chains from one sample, sequenced in a study of cytomegalovirus exposure and HLA in healthy donors. The repertoire was sequenced with immunoSEQ multiplex PCR; TCRdb's copy has only in-frame clones and lacks some. The table includes 110,000 or so clones, over 65% detected once. The sample was PBMCs. The receptors derive from a man aged 35 to 55 in good health and CMV-seropositive. Both conserved end residues are part of each CDR3. A D gene is named only where the DNA matches it firmly. Size is stated for part of the rows, as once, few or many counts, or as a class when the clone is expanded.

TRBJ2-7	TRBD2	-	TRBV7-2	TGTGCCAGCAGCTCACGCTCTGGGGAGGGCCTATACGAGCAGTACTTC	CASSSRSGEGLYEQYF
TRBJ2-1	TRBD2	once	TRBV6-6	TGTGCCAGCAGCCTCCGCGGGAGATCCTACAATGAGCAGTTCTTC	CASSLRGRSYNEQFF
TRBJ2-6	-	-	TRBV29-1	TGCAGCGTTGGGGGGGAAGTTGGTGGGGCCAACGGCCTGACTTTC	CSVGGEVGGANGLTF
TRBJ1-2	-	-	TRBV10-3	TGTGCCATCACGCGGGGGGCGGATGGCTACACCTTC	CAITRGADGYTF
TRBJ2-3	-	-	TRBV6-1	TGTGCCAGCAGTGAATTGGGCAGGACAGATACGCAGTATTTT	CASSELGRTDTQYF
TRBJ1-2	-	-	TRBV9	TGTGCCAGCAGCGTAGCCCCCGGGGGTGGTTATGGCTACACCTTC	CASSVAPGGGYGYTF
TRBJ2-5	-	-	TRBV7-3	TGTGCCAGCAGCTTAGCGGGAAGACAAGAGACCCAGTACTTC	CASSLAGRQETQYF
TRBJ2-2	TRBD1	-	TRBV19	TGTGCCAGTAGTACCCGACAGGGATCCACCGGGGAGCTGTTTTTT	CASSTRQGSTGELFF
TRBJ2-3	-	-	TRBV14	TGTGCCAGCAGCCAAGATAGAAGGGGTACGCAGTATTTT	CASSQDRRGTQYF
TRBJ2-3	-	few	TRBV18	TGTGCCAGCTCACCACGAGAAGGCACAGATACGCAGTATTTT	CASSPREGTDTQYF
TRBJ1-3	-	-	TRBV7-9	TGTGCCAGCAGCTTAATGCACAGGTCCTCTGGAAACACCATATATTTT	CASSLMHRSSGNTIYF
TRBJ1-6	-	once	TRBV7-8	TGTGCCAGCAGCTTAGTGGATATAGGGAGAAATTCACCCCTCCACTTT	CASSLVDIGRNSPLHF
TRBJ2-7	TRBD1	-	TRBV7-9	TGTGCCAGCAGCACCGGGACAGGGATCCACGAGCAGTACTTC	CASSTGTGIHEQYF
TRBJ1-5	-	few	TRBV19	TGTGCCAGTGTTTCACTAGACGGACTAGAAGGACAGCCCCAGCATTTT	CASVSLDGLEGQPQHF
TRBJ1-2	-	-	TRBV7-9	TGTGCCAGCACCCCAGGGGTTTCTAACTATGGCTACACCTTC	CASTPGVSNYGYTF
TRBJ1-4	TRBD1	-	TRBV9	TGTGCCAGCAGCGTAGGGGACAGGGGGCCTAGGGAAAAACTGTTTTTT	CASSVGDRGPREKLFF
TRBJ1-1	-	-	TRBV5-4	TGTGCCAGCAGCCGGGGGGGGGTCAAGAACACTGAAGCTTTCTTT	CASSRGGVKNTEAFF
TRBJ1-1	-	-	TRBV27	TGTGCCAGCAGTTTATCGGGTGGGGCGAACACTGAAGCTTTCTTT	CASSLSGGANTEAFF
TRBJ2-4	TRBD2	-	TRBV7-9	TGTTCCAGCAGCTTAGCGACTAGCGGGGGGTCAGGGAACAGTCAGTACTTC	CSSSLATSGGSGNSQYF
TRBJ2-7	-	-	TRBV21-1	TGTGCCAGCAGCAAAGAAGGGACTACGGAGCGGGGGCCCTCCTACGAGCAGTACTTC	CASSKEGTTERGPSYEQYF
TRBJ1-2	-	once	TRBV28	TGTGCCAGCAGTTTCCCCTGGGGGGGGGATAATGGCTACACCTTC	CASSFPWGGDNGYTF
TRBJ1-4	TRBD1	-	TRBV6-5	TGTGCCAGCAGTTCCCTCAGGGGGCCGGATGAAAAACTGTTTTTT	CASSSLRGPDEKLFF
TRBJ1-4	TRBD1	-	TRBV29-1	TGCAGCGTTGGGACAGGGGGTAATGAAAAACTGTTTTTT	CSVGTGGNEKLFF
TRBJ1-5	TRBD1	once	TRBV2	TGTGCCAGCAGCGCGGGACAGTTTCAGCCCCAGCATTTT	CASSAGQFQPQHF
TRBJ2-1	TRBD2	once	TRBV6-1	TGTGCCAGCCGACTAGCGGGAGGCAATGAGCAGTTCTTC	CASRLAGGNEQFF